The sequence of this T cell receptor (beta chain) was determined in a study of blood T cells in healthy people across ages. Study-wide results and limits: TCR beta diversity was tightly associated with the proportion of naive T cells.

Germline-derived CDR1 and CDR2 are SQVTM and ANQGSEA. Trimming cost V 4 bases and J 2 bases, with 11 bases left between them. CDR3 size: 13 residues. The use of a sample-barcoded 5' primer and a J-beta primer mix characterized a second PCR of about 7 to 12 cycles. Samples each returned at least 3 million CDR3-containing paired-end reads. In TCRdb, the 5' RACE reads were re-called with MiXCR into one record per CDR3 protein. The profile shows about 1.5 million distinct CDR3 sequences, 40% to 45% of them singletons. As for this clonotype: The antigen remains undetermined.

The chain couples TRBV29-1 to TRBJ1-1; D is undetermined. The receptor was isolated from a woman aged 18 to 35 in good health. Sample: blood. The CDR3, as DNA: TGCAGCGTTGGGCCCACTTTAAACACTGAAGCTTTCTTT. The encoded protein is CSVGPTLNTEAFF.